The following is a T cell receptor beta chain sequence with its context. The sample comes from a study of blood T cell repertoires in COVID-19. Per germline, CDR1 MDHEN and CDR2 SYDVKM. This CDR3 has 17 amino acids. V was shortened by 4 bases and J by 0 bases, with 19 bases between the two germline ends. This table comes from immunoSEQ multiplex PCR, and its TCRdb copy is limited to in-frame clones, with some not included. Of about 120,000 clones in the sample, about 80% were seen once. The specimen sequenced was peripheral blood. This chain uses TRBV28 with TRBJ2-7; D is uncertain. The TCR sequence derives from a man aged 65 to 79 with acute or convalescent COVID-19. CDR3 loop: CASSSIMVSLSSYEQYF. As DNA, the CDR3 is TGTGCCAGCAGTTCGATAATGGTATCCCTGAGCTCCTACGAGCAGTACTTC. The full variable domain, with the rest looked up from reference TRBV28 and TRBJ2-7, is DVKVTQSSRYLVKRTGEKVFLECVQDMDHENMFWYRQDPGLGLRLIYFSYDVKMKEKGDIPEGYSVSREKKERFSLILESASTNQTSMYLCASSSIMVSLSSYEQYFGPGTRLTVT.